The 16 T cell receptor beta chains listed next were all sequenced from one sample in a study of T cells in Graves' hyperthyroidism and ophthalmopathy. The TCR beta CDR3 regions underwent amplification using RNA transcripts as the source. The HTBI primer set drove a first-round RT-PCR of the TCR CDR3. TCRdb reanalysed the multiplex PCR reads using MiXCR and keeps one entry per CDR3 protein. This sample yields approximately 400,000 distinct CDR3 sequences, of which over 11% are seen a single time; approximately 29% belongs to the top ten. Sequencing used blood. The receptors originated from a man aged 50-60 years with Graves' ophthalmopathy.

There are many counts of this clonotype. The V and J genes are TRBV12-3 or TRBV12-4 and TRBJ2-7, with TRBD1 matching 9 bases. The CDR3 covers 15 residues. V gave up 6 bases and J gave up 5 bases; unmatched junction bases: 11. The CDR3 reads CASRGFDRGSDEQYF. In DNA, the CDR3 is TGTGCCAGCAGGGGATTCGACAGGGGGTCAGACGAGCAGTACTTC.

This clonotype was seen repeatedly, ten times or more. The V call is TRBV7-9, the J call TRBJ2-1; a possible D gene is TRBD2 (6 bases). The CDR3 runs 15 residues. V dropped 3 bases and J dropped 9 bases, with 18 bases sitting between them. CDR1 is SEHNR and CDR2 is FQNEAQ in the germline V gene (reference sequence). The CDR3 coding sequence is TGTGCCAGCAGCTTGACGGGAGAGGCGCTGGGTGAGCAGTTCTTC. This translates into CASSLTGEALGEQFF.

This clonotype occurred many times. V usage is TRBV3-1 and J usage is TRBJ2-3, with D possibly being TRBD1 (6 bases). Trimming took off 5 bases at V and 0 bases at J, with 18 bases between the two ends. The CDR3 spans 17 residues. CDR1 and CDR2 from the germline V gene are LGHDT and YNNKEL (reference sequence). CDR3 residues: CASSTPLQGPSTDTQYF. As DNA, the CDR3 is TGTGCCAGCAGCACCCCACTACAGGGACCTAGCACAGATACGCAGTATTTT.

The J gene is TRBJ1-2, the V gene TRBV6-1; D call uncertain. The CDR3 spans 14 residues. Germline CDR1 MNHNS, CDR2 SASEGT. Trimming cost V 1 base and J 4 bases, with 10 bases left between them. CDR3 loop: CASSEVDFSYGYTF. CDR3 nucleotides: TGTGCCAGCAGTGAAGTGGACTTCTCCTATGGCTACACCTTC.

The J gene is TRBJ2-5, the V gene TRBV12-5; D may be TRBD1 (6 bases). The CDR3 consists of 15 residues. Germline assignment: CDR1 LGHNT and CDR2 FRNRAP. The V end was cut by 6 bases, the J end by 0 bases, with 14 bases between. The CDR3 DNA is TGTGCTAGTGGCCAGGGGATAGGTAACCAAGAGACCCAGTACTTC. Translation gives CASGQGIGNQETQYF.

The CDR3: CASSLDQGVSYEQYF. CDR3 DNA: TGTGCCAGCAGCTTGGATCAGGGAGTTAGCTACGAGCAGTACTTC. The chain has TRBV5-8 and TRBJ2-7; D may be TRBD1 or TRBD2 (5 bases each). This CDR3 region has 15 residues. In germline, CDR1 is SGHTS, CDR2 YDEGEE. V was clipped by 0 bases and J by 3 bases, with 13 bases between them. The whole variable domain, remainder taken from reference TRBV5-8 and TRBJ2-7, is EAGVTQSPTHLIKTRGQQATLRCSPISGHTSVYWYQQALGLGLQFLLWYDEGEERNRGNFPPRFSGRQFPNYSSELNVNALELEDSALYLCASSLDQGVSYEQYFGPGTRLTVT.

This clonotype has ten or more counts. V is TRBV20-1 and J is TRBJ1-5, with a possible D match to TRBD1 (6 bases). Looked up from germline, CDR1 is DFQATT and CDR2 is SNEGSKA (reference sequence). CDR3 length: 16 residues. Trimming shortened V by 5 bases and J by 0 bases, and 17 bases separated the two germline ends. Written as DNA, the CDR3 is TGCAGTGCTTGGGCTGGGACAAAGTATAGCAATCAGCCCCAGCATTTT. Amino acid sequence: CSAWAGTKYSNQPQHF.

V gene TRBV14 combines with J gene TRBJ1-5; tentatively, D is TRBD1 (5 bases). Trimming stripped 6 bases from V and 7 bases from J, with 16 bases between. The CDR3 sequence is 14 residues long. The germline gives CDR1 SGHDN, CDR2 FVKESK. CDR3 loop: CASRVRGAGQPQHF. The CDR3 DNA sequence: TGTGCCAGCAGGGTACGAGGGGCTGGACAGCCCCAGCATTTT.

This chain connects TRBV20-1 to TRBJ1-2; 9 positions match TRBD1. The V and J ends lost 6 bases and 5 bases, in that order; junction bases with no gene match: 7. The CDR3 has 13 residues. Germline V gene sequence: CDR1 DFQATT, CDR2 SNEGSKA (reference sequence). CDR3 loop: CSAVQGARYGYTF. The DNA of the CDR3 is TGCAGTGCCGTACAGGGGGCGCGGTATGGCTACACCTTC.

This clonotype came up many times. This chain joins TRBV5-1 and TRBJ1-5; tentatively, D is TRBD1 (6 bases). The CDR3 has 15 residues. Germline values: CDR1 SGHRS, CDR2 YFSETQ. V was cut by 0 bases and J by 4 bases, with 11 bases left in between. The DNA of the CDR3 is TGCGCCAGCAGCTTGGAGGACAGTCGGAATCAGCCCCAGCATTTT. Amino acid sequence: CASSLEDSRNQPQHF.

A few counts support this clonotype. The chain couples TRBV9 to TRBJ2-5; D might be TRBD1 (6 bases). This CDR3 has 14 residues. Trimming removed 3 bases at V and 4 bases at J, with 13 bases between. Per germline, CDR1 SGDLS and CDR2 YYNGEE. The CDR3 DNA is TGTGCCAGCAGCGCACACCTGGGGGCAGAGACCCAGTACTTC. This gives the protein CASSAHLGAETQYF.

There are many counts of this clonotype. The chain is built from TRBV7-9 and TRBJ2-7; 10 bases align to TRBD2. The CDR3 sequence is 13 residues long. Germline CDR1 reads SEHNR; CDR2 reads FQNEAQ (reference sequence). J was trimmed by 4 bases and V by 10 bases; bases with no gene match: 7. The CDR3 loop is CATQREGLYEQYF. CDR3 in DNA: TGTGCCACCCAGCGGGAGGGGTTATACGAGCAGTACTTC.

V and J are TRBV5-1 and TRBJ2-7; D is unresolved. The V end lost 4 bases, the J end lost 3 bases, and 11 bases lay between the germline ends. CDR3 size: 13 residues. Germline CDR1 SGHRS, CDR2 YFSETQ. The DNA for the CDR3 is TGCGCCAGCAGCCCTGGGCCAGGCTACGAGCAGTACTTC. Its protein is CASSPGPGYEQYF.

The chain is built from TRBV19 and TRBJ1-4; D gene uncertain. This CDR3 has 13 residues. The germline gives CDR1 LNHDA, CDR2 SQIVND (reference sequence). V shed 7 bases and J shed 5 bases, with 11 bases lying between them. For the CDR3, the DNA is TGTGCCAGTACCTTCCACGGGAATGAAAAACTGTTTTTT. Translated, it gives CASTFHGNEKLFF.

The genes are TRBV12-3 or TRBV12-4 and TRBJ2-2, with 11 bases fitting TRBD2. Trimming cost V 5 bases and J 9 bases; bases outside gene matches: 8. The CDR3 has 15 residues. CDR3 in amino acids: CASSTGLAEWRELFF. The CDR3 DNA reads TGTGCCAGCAGTACGGGACTAGCGGAATGGCGGGAGCTGTTTTTT.

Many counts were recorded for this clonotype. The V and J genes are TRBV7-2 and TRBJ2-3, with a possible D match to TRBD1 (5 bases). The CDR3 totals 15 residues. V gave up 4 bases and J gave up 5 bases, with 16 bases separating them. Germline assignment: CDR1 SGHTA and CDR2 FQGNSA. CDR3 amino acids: CASSSLGAQGDTQYF. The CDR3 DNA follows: TGTGCCAGCAGCTCGCTTGGCGCCCAGGGAGATACGCAGTATTTT.